This passage covers 2 T cell receptor beta chains from one sample sequenced in a study of T-cell reconstitution after alpha-beta-depleted transplantation in children. Unique molecular identifiers featured in how the TCRbeta library was prepared. MiXCR was run by TCRdb on the PCR reads, yielding one entry per CDR3 protein. The data show about 360,000 distinct CDR3 sequences, approximately 12% seen once. The sample was PBMCs, taken from the stem cell graft. The receptors come from a human donor who donated a stem cell graft to a child with Fanconi anemia.

This clonotype showed up many times. This chain joins TRBV20-1 and TRBJ2-5; tentatively, D is TRBD1 or TRBD2 (5 bases each). The CDR3 length is 13 residues. In germline, CDR1 is DFQATT, CDR2 SNEGSKA (reference sequence). V was pared by 3 bases and J by 2 bases, with 10 bases between. This chain's CDR3 is CSARRGIQETQYF. In nucleotides, the CDR3 is TGCAGTGCTAGGAGGGGAATTCAAGAGACCCAGTACTTC.

The rearrangement joins TRBV20-1 to TRBJ2-3; D gene uncertain. Trimming shortened V by 5 bases and J by 0 bases, and 12 bases separated the two germline ends. This CDR3 has 14 amino acids. CDR1 is DFQATT, CDR2 SNEGSKA, per germline (reference sequence). The CDR3, as DNA: TGCAGTGCTCCCAAAAGGGTGAGCACAGATACGCAGTATTTT. It translates to CSAPKRVSTDTQYF.